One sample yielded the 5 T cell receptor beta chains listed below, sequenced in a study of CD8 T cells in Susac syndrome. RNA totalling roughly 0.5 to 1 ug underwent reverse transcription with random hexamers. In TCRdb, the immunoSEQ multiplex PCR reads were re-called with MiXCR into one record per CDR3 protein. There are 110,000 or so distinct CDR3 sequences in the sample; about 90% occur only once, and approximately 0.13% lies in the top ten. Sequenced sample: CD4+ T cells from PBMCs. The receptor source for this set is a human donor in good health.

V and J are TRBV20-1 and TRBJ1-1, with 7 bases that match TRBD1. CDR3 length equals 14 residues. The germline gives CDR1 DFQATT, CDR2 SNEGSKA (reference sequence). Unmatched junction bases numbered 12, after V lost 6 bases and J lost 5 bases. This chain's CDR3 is CSASTGARGTEAFF. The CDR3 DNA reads TGCAGTGCCAGCACAGGGGCCCGGGGAACTGAAGCTTTCTTT.

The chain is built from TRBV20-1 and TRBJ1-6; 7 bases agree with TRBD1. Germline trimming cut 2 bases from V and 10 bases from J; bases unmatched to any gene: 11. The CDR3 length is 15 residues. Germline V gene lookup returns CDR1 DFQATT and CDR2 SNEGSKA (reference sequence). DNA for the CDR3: TGCAGTGCTAGAAACAATAAGGGGGCGGAATCACCCCTCCACTTT. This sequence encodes CSARNNKGAESPLHF.

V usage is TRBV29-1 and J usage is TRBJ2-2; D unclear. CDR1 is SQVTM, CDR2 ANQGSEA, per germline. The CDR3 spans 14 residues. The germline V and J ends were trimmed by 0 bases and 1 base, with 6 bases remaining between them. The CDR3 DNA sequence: TGCAGCGTTGAAGACAGGTGGAACACCGGGGAGCTGTTTTTT. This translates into CSVEDRWNTGELFF.

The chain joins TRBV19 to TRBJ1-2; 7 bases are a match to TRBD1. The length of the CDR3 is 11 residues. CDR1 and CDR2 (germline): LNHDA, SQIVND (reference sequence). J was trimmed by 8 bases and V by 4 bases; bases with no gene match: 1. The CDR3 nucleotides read TGTGCCAGTAGTACAGGGGGGGGCTACACCTTC. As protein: CASSTGGGYTF.

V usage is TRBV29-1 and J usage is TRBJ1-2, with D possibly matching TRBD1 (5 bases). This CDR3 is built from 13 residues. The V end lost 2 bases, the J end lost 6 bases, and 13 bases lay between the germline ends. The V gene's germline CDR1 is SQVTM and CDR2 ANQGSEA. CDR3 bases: TGCAGCGTTGAACCCCGGCAGGGCCATGGCTACACCTTC. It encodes CSVEPRQGHGYTF.